Relative to its sample, the clone carrying this T cell receptor beta chain is medium-sized. Its antigen is currently unknown. Trimming pared 0 bases from V and 0 bases from J, leaving 5 bases between. CDR3 length: 14 residues. Per germline, CDR1 LNHNV and CDR2 YYDKDF (reference sequence). The sample originates from a study of T cell repertoires in aging, cancer and after chemotherapy. For the study at large: Approximately 9 million TCR reads made up the full dataset.

A mixed TRB-A/B primer pool amplified rearranged TRB by multiplex touch-down PCR. TCRdb fed the multiplex PCR reads into MiXCR, producing one record per CDR3 protein. The sample yields around 7,800 distinct CDR3 sequences, more than 20% seen once. General observations from the study: In cancer patients, declining TCR diversity with age involved lost richness and lost evenness.

Amplification of TCR beta used genomic DNA extracted from peripheral blood. The specimen was blood. This rearrangement joins TRBV15 to TRBJ1-1, with no clear D. This sequence originates from a human donor with a blood cancer. This chain's CDR3 is CATSRDLVNTEAFF. The DNA for the CDR3 is TGTGCCACCAGCAGAGATTTGGTGAACACTGAAGCTTTCTTT.